This T cell receptor (beta chain) comes out of a study of blood T cell repertoires in COVID-19. Cohorts were assigned according to the clinical history that participants reported. As processed by the authors: From reference gene primer amplification, estimates of nucleated cell counts were derived. The data were produced by immunoSEQ multiplex PCR, yet TCRdb's version contains in-frame clones alone and is incomplete. V and J calls and clone size are copied from that table; D and trimming were computed from the DNA. Of some 180,000 clones listed, 80% are singletons. Germline V CDR1 and CDR2: SGHRS, YFSETQ. This CDR3 comprises 14 residues. V lost 4 bases and J lost 2; bases outside the gene matches: 6.

The sample consisted of PBMCs or T cells enriched from blood (not recorded which). The receptor comes from a man aged 55 to 69 who had been exposed to COVID-19. V gene TRBV5-1 combines with J gene TRBJ2-7; TRBD1 matches at 7 bases. CDR3 DNA sequence: TGCGCCAGCAGCCAACAGGGGTCCGCCTACGAGCAGTACTTC. Translated, it gives CASSQQGSAYEQYF. Complete variable domain (other parts from reference TRBV5-1 and TRBJ2-7): KAGVTQTPRYLIKTRGQQVTLSCSPISGHRSVSWYQQTPGQGLQFLFEYFSETQRNKGNFPGRFSGRQFSNSRSEMNVSTLELGDSALYLCASSQQGSAYEQYFGPGTRLTVT.